The text below deals with one TCR beta chain. This clone was seen a handful of times. Its antigen is currently not known. It has no much larger one-base neighbor in the sample; base qualities were not kept. The sample originates from a study of OX40 agonist ivuxolimab in advanced cancers. Looking at the study overall: Ivuxolimab was a fully human IgG2 agonistic monoclonal antibody targeting the costimulatory receptor OX40 (CD134). Intravenous ivuxolimab was administered to patients every 2 weeks at six dose levels: 0.01, 0.1, 0.3, 1.5, 3 and 10 mg/kg. Of the roughly 53 patients in dose escalation, about 20 had hepatocellular carcinoma, roughly 15 had melanoma, 9 had renal cell carcinoma and 9 had head and neck cancer. In the dose-escalation cohort, more than 75% of patients were male, and the mean age was approximately 60 years, with a range of 23 to 79. Patients were allowed to have had prior anti-PD-1, anti-PD-L1 or anti-CTLA-4 therapy, and approximately 40% of the dose-escalation patients had been treated with checkpoint inhibitors. Three dose-escalation patients achieved partial responses, one with hepatocellular carcinoma and two with cutaneous melanoma. The purpose of peripheral TCRbeta sequencing was to test whether ivuxolimab changed TCR sequence diversity and led to clonal T-cell expansion. The paper describes the monotherapy dose-escalation part (N ≈ 52 patients) of the phase I trial of ivuxolimab.

Genomic DNA was isolated from the sorted cells so that the TCRbeta CDR3 region could be sequenced. TCRbeta CDR3 regions were sequenced using the immunoSEQ Assay. Imported from immuneACCESS, the table was reduced by TCRdb to in-frame sequences with V and J called. These copies leave out some clones; in studies compared against another copy, an unresolved V gene accounts for under half, and the cause of the remainder is not known. The sample contains some 80,000 clones, more than 80% of them found a single time. About 2.3% of the sample is in the top ten clones. Broader findings and caveats from the paper: In the 0.1-3.0 mg/kg groups, partial responders had among the lowest normalized peripheral clonal expansion, particularly in CD8+ T cells. Low levels of normalized T-cell clonal expansion were also shown by some nonresponding patients. Clonal expansion of both CD4+ and CD8+ blood T cells was observed from baseline to week 6 at doses 0.1 to 3.0 mg/kg. Which antigens the clonally expanded peripheral T cells were specific for was not determined. After ivuxolimab, more expanded clones were found on average in CD8+ T cells than in CD4+ T cells.

The CDR3 spans 15 residues, from the cysteine through the phenylalanine. Left in the record is the CDR3 DNA by itself, 45 bases read in frame from the first base. Based on the germline V gene, the CDR1 and CDR2 sequences are MNHEY and SVGAGI. The junction shows trimming of 3 bases on V and 0 bases on J, plus 8 bases between the germline ends. The trial excluded patients who had a history of autoimmune disease or were on systemic immunosuppression. In every dose cohort, peripheral blood was drawn for TCR sequencing at baseline, cycle 4 day 1, and cycle 7 day 1. The samples were taken from a phase I, first-in-human, multicenter, open-label dose-escalation trial of ivuxolimab. Adults with locally advanced or metastatic melanoma, renal cell, hepatocellular, or head and neck squamous cell carcinoma were enrolled in the trial. CD4+ and CD8+ T cells were sorted separately from peripheral blood before TCR sequencing.

This TCR was recovered from an adult with an advanced solid tumor such as melanoma, head and neck, liver or kidney cancer. The specimen was CD4+ or CD8+ T cells sorted from blood, collected in a trial of the OX40 agonist ivuxolimab. The chain links TRBV6-5 with TRBJ2-2, with the identity of the D gene unclear. The DNA sequence follows: TGTGCCAGCAGTTATGGTTATACGAACACCGGGGAGCTGTTTTTT. It translates to CASSYGYTNTGELFF.